Here is one T cell receptor beta chain with its context. Its antigen is not known. These data belong to a study of cytomegalovirus exposure and HLA in healthy donors. Study results and limitations: A later analysis reportedly identified an Asian-associated ancestry cluster as carrying fewer N-insertions than the roughly 720-donor mean.

Germline V gene sequence: CDR1 MNHNS, CDR2 SASEGT. V was pared by 1 base and J by 7 bases, with 13 bases between. This CDR3 contains 14 residues. Primers for the PCR totalled 60 Vbeta and 13 Jbeta. The table came from immunoSEQ multiplex PCR; TCRdb's copy has only in-frame clones and leaves some out. The sample has around 80,000 clones; 74% are singletons. This TCR came from a middle-aged man in good health and CMV-seropositive. Sequenced sample: PBMCs. This chain uses TRBV6-1 with TRBJ2-5, with D tentatively TRBD2 (6 bases). In DNA, the CDR3 is TGTGCCAGCAGTGAAGAGTTAGCGGAAGGGACCCAGTACTTC. Residues: CASSEELAEGTQYF.